In its sample, the clone carrying this T cell receptor (beta chain) was seen once. As yet, its antigen is unknown. This sample stems from a study of radiation and T cells in renal cell carcinoma. Study-level results: Baseline intratumoral clonotype presence is unknown without pretreatment biopsies. From baseline, blood top tumor clonotypes peaked at 2 weeks post-radiation.

Time point in this sample: baseline pretreatment blood. Treatment indicated: 15 Gy SBRT to primary tumor, nephrectomy 4 weeks later. Blood was sampled at baseline, 2 weeks and 4 weeks after SBRT. The tumor was a clear cell renal cell carcinoma. Clones were read by immunoSEQ multiplex PCR, and TCRdb kept only the in-frame ones, dropping some. The sample includes 70,000 to 100,000 clones, 70% to 85% of them seen just once. The source of this sequence is a man aged 60 to 69 with renal cell carcinoma. The sample was blood, taken from a patient whose treatment included radiotherapy and nephrectomy.

The CDR3 reads CASSAGPGYEQYF. DNA of the CDR3: TGTGCCAGTAGTGCGGGACCGGGCTACGAGCAGTACTTC. J is TRBJ2-7 and V is TRBV19; possible D gene TRBD2, 6 bases. Per germline, CDR1 LNHDA and CDR2 SQIVND (reference sequence). Between the trimmed V and J ends, which lost 5 bases and 3 bases, there was a span of 11 bases. This CDR3 comprises 13 residues.